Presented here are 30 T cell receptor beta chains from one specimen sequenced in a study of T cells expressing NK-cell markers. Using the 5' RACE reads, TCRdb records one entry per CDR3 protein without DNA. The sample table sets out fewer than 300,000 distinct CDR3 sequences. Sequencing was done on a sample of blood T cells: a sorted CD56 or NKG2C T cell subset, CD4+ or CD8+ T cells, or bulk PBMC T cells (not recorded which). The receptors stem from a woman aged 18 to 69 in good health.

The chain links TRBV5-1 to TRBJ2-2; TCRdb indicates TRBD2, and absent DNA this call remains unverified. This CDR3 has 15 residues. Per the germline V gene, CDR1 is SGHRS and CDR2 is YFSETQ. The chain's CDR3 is CASSYSGVNTGELFF.

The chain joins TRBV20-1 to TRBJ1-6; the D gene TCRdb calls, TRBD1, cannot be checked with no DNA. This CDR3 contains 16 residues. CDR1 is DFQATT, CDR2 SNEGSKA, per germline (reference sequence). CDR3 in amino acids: CSATPTLRGPNSPLHF.

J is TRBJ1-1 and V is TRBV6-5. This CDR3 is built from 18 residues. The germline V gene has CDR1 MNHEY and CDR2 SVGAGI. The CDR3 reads CASSYSIRSLGYGTEAFF.

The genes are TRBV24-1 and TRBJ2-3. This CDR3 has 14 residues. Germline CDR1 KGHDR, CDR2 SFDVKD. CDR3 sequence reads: CATSDSLGRLGEYF.

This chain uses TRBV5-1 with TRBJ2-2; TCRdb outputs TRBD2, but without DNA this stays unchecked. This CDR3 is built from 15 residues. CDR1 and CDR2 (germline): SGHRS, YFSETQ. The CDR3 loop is CASSLSPDSTGELFF.

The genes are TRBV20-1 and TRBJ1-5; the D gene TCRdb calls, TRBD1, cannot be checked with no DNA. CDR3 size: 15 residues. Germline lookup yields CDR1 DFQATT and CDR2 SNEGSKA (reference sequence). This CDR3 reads CSAREPGQNHQPQHF.

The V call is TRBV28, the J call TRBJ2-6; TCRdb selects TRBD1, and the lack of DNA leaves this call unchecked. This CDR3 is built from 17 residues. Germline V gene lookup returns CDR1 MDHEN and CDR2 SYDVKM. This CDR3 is CASDPGQGSSGANVLTF.

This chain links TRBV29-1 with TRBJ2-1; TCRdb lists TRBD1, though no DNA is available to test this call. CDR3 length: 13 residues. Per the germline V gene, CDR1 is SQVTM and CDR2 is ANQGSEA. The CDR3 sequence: CSAAGQVNNEQFF.

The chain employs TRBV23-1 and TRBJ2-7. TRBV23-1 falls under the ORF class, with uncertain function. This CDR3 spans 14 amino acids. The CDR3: CASSQLTRPYEQYF.

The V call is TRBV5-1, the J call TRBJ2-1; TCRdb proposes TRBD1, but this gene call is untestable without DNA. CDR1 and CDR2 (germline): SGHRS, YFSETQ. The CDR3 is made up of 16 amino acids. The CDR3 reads CASSLLGTGLGNEQFF. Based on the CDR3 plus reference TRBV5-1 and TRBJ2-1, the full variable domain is KAGVTQTPRYLIKTRGQQVTLSCSPISGHRSVSWYQQTPGQGLQFLFEYFSETQRNKGNFPGRFSGRQFSNSRSEMNVSTLELGDSALYLCASSLLGTGLGNEQFFGPGTRLTVL.

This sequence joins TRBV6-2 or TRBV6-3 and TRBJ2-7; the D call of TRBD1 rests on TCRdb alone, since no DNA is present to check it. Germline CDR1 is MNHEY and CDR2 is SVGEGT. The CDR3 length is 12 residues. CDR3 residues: CASTPQGGEQYF.

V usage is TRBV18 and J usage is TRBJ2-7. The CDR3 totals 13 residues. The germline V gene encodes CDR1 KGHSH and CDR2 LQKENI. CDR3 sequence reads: CASSHFSSYEQYF.

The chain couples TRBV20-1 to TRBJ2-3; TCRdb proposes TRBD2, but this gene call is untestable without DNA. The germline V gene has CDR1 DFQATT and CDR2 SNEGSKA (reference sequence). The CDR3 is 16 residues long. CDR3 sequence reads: CSARAEPLAGGTRQYF.

The CDR3 protein is CAISESVSENTEAFF. The chain couples TRBV10-3 to TRBJ1-1. This CDR3 region has 15 residues. Germline CDR1 and CDR2: ENHRY and SYGVKD.

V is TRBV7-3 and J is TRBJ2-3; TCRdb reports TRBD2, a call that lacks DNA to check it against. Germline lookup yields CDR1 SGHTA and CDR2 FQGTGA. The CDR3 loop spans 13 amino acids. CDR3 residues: CASSSKGRDTQYF.

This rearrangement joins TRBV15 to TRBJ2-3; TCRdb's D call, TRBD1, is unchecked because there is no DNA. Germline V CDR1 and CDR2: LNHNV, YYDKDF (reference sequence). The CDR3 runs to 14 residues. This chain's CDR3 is CATSRQGSTDTQYF.

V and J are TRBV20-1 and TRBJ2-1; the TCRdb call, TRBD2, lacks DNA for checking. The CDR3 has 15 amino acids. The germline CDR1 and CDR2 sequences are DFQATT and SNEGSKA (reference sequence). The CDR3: CSAPVPAGVVNEQFF.

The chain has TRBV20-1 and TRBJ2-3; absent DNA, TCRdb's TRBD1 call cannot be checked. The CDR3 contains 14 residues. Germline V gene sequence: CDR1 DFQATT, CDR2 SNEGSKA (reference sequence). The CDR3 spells CSTGGAGDKDTQYF.

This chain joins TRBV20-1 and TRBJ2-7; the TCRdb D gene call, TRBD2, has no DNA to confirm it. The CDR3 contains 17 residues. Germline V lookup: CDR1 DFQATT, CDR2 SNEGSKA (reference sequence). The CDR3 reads CSALDREGLAGAREQYF.

The CDR3 spells CASSSSGAGPLYGYTF. The rearrangement uses TRBV7-2 and TRBJ1-2; TCRdb picks TRBD1, but there is no DNA to check that call. This CDR3 has 16 amino acids. Looked up from germline, CDR1 is SGHTA and CDR2 is FQGNSA.

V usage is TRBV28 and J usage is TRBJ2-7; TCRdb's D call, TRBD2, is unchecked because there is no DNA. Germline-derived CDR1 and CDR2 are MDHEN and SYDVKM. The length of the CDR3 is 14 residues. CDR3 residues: CASAIGTSISEQYF.

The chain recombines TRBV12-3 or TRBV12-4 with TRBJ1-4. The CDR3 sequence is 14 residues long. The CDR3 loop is CASSLAGVVGKLFF.

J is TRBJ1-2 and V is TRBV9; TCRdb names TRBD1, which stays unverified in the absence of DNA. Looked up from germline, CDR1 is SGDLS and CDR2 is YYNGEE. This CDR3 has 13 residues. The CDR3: CASSVDQGSGYTF. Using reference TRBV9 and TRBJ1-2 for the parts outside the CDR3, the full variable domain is DSGVTQTPKHLITATGQRVTLRCSPRSGDLSVYWYQQSLDQGLQFLIQYYNGEERAKGNILERFSAQQFPDLHSELNLSSLELGDSALYFCASSVDQGSGYTFGSGTRLTVV.

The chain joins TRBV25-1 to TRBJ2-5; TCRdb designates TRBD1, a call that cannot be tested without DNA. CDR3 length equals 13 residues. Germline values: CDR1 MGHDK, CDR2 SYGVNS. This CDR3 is CASSETGRETQYF. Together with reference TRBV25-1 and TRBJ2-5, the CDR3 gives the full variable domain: EADIYQTPRYLVIGTGKKITLECSQTMGHDKMYWYQQDPGMELHLIHYSYGVNSTEKGDLSSESTVSRIRTEHFPLTLESARPSHTSQYLCASSETGRETQYFGPGTRLLVL.

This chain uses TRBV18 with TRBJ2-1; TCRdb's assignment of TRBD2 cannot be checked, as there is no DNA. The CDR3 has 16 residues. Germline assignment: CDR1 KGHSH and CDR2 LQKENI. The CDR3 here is CASSPFSGASYNEQFF.

CDR3 residues: CSARDSTMFSGYTF. This rearrangement joins TRBV20-1 to TRBJ1-2. Germline V gene sequence: CDR1 DFQATT, CDR2 SNEGSKA (reference sequence). The CDR3 covers 14 residues.

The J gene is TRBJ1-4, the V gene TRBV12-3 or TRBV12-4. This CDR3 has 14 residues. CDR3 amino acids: CASSLGGRAEKLFF.

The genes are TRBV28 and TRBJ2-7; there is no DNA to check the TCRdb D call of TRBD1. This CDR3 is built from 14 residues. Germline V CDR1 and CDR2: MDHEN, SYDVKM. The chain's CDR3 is CASSIRDRAYEQYF.

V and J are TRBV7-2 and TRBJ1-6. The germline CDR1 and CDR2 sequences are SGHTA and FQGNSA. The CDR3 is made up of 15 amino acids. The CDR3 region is CASSLGAYRNSPLHF.

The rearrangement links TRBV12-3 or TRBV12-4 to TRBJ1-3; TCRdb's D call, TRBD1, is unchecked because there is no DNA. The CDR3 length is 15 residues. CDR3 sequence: CASSLRGGFGNTIYF.